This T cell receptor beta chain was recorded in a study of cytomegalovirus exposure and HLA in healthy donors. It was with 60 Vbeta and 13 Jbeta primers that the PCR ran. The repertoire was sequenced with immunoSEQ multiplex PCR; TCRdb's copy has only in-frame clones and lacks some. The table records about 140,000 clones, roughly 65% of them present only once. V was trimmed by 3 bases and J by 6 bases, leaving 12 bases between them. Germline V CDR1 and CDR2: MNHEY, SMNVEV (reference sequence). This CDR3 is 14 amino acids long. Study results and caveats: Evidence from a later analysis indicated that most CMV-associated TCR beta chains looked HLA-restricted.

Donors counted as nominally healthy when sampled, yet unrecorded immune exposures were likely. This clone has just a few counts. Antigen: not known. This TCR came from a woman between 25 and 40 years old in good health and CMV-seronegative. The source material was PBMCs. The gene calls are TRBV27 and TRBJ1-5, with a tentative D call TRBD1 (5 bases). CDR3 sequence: CASSFSGTSQPQHF. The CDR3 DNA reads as TGTGCCAGCAGTTTCTCGGGGACTTCTCAGCCCCAGCATTTT.